This T cell receptor beta chain stems from a study of cytomegalovirus exposure and HLA in healthy donors. Overall study findings and caveats: An observed cluster of highly shared sequence variants was recorded as a likely sequencing artifact. Earlier results showed most TCR beta V segments being productive about 87% or about 30% of the time. For presence/absence analyses, sequencing depth was assumed to be roughly uniform across donors.

Trimming left V 7 bases short and J 4 bases short, with 8 bases between. Germline V gene data show CDR1 as SNHLY and CDR2 as FYNNEI. The CDR3 extends over 13 amino acids. PCR primers comprised 60 Vbeta and 13 Jbeta primers. The assay was immunoSEQ multiplex PCR, and TCRdb's table has in-frame clones only and misses some. The repertoire consists of 200,000 or so clones, with around four fifths occurring once and the leading ten covering 6.5%. Details on this clone: Antigen: not known.

This sequence originates from a woman aged 50 to 60 in good health and CMV-seropositive. Specimen: PBMCs. The rearrangement joins TRBV2 to TRBJ1-6, with no clear D. This CDR3 reads CASNAGYNSPLHF. In DNA, the CDR3 is TGTGCCAGCAACGCGGGGTATAATTCACCCCTCCACTTT.